Each of the 2 T cell receptor beta chains below was sequenced from the same sample in a study of T cells in Graves' hyperthyroidism and ophthalmopathy. Amplification of TCR beta CDR3 regions used RNA as the template. Carried out on the TCR CDR3, a first-round RT-PCR used the HTBI primer set. MiXCR, applied by TCRdb to the multiplex PCR reads, yields one record per CDR3 protein. This sample carries about 400,000 distinct CDR3 sequences, 15% to 18% of them seen once, and the ten largest clones take 7.5% to 9%. Material: blood. The receptors derive from a woman aged 18-30 years with Graves' hyperthyroidism.

This clonotype was recorded at least ten times. The genes are TRBV7-9 and TRBJ2-1; D remains unclear. Looked up from germline, CDR1 is SEHNR and CDR2 is FQNEAQ (reference sequence). V lost 3 bases and J lost 10, with 13 bases in between. The CDR3 totals 13 residues. The CDR3 DNA reads as TGTGCCAGCAGCTTCCGATTAGCTGGGGAGCAGTTCTTC. This codes for CASSFRLAGEQFF.

In its sample, this clonotype was seen many times. The chain couples TRBV20-1 to TRBJ2-1; 9 bases are shared with TRBD1. The J segment lost 6 bases and the V segment lost 0 bases, leaving 9 bases of the junction unmatched. The CDR3 sequence is 16 residues long. CDR1 and CDR2 from the germline V gene are DFQATT and SNEGSKA (reference sequence). CDR3 residues: CSARDLRTGDFNEQFF. CDR3 nucleotides: TGCAGTGCTAGAGATCTAAGGACAGGGGATTTCAATGAGCAGTTCTTC.